This T cell receptor (beta chain) was sequenced for a study of blood T cell repertoires in COVID-19 (dated by TCRdb to about 2020). Concerning the study at large: Samples covering the acute and convalescent phases of COVID-19 were provided by collaborators in the United States, Italy and Spain. The prospective study material was composed of cDNA or gDNA derived from T cells, B-cell-depleted T cells, or PBMCs. Subjects who had been exposed to COVID-19, were actively infected with it, or had recovered from it provided the deeply sampled blood TCRbeta repertoires that made up the dataset. The repertoires were made available in a free public database intended to serve as a resource for research on the immune response to SARS-CoV-2. Samples came from the ongoing ImmuneRACE study (first 160 participants) plus 1,254 subjects from 6 global collaborators. The sample metadata nearly always contained a de-identified subject ID, COVID-19 status, age in years and sex. Where available, HLA class I and class II types were taken from metadata supplied by the sample provider and were not determined by assay-based typing. Paper-wide results and their limitations: The amount of clinical and demographic metadata varied by source and participant and was provided uncurated.

The immunoSEQ Assay, a bias-controlled multiplex PCR, was used to amplify TCRbeta CDR3 regions from genomic DNA. As for the original processing: The number of nucleated cells in each sample was estimated from the amplification of reference gene primers within the assay. To quantify the absolute abundance of each unique TCRbeta CDR3 rearrangement, sequence reads were collapsed and filtered. For each sample, productive Simpson clonality was calculated by taking the square root of Simpson's diversity index across productive rearrangements. TCRdb stores this immuneACCESS table with in-frame sequences only. Part of the clones is absent; in the studies checked, under half of the shortfall reflects unresolved V genes, and no reason is known for the rest. V and J calls and clone size are as listed in that table; D and trimming were resolved from the DNA. This sample comprises around 140,000 clones, more than 60% of them detected only once. Jointly, the top ten make up 1.9% of the sample.

A remark on this clone: Its antigen is not yet known. Per-base quality was not reported, and no clone a single base away is much larger than it.

Whole blood was collected in K2EDTA tubes by collaborating institutions according to the institutions' own protocols. For TCRbeta analysis, collaborators shipped samples as frozen whole blood, isolated PBMCs, or DNA extracted from either of those sample types. Trimming removed 4 bases from V and 1 base from J; the gene matches leave 6 bases unexplained. CDR1 and CDR2 are drawn from the germline V gene: SGHRS, YFSETQ. Including cysteine and phenylalanine, the CDR3 has 16 amino acids. Kept here is only the CDR3 DNA, which spans 48 bases and is read in frame from base 1. This clonotype was sampled from a woman in her fifties or sixties with acute or convalescent COVID-19. The rearrangement combines TRBV5-1 with TRBJ2-3; 10 junctional bases match TRBD2. What was sequenced was peripheral blood. CDR3 loop: CASSTTGTSGTDTQYF. The bases are TGCGCCAGCAGCACTACCGGGACTAGCGGCACAGATACGCAGTATTTT. Outside the CDR3, residues come from the reference TRBV5-1 and TRBJ2-3 proteins, so the full variable domain is: KAGVTQTPRYLIKTRGQQVTLSCSPISGHRSVSWYQQTPGQGLQFLFEYFSETQRNKGNFPGRFSGRQFSNSRSEMNVSTLELGDSALYLCASSTTGTSGTDTQYFGPGTRLTVL.